This T cell receptor beta chain emerged from a study of metastatic and nonmetastatic thyroid tumors. General study results and limits: Within blood and tumor, benign nodules reportedly had significantly lower TCR beta diversity than malignant thyroid tumors did.

The germline V and J ends were trimmed by 6 bases and 2 bases, with 12 bases remaining between them. Looked up from germline, CDR1 is MDHEN and CDR2 is SYDVKM. This CDR3 comprises 14 residues. This clone was recorded at least ten times. Its antigen is as yet unknown. None of the patients had undergone any treatment ahead of thyroid surgery. TCRdb re-clonotyped the PCR reads via MiXCR. This sample has some 21,000 clones, with about a tenth found just once. The TCR sequence derives from a female donor with papillary thyroid cancer or a benign thyroid nodule (not recorded which). Some clones in this sample may be carry-over from other donors' samples. What was sequenced was blood. The J gene is TRBJ2-3, the V gene TRBV28; weak D call: TRBD2 (5 bases). The CDR3 loop reads CASSTTTYTDTQYF. As DNA, the CDR3 is TGTGCCAGCAGCACGACTACTTACACAGATACGCAGTATTTT.